What follows describes a single TCR beta chain. Antigen: not known. The entry originates in a study of vaccination effects on CD4 cells after COVID-19. Study information: Participants completed two doses of the BNT162b2 or mRNA-1273 vaccine.

TCRdb's table, derived via immunoSEQ multiplex PCR, lists solely in-frame clones and lacks some. The sample shows 13,000 to 15,000 clones, around 80% of them seen only once. Expansion of antigen-specific CD4+ T cells with viral peptide pools was carried out by the ViraFEST assay before sequencing. Researchers isolated CD4+ T cells once about eleven days of culture had elapsed. The CDR3 contains 15 residues. The chain recombines TRBV21-1 with TRBJ1-1; the D call of TRBD1 is as the table states it, not checked on the DNA. TRBV21-1 is noted as a pseudogene. The sequenced sample was CD4+ T cells from PBMCs cultured with HCoV-229E spike peptides, obtained before COVID-19 vaccination. The TCR was taken from a human donor who received a COVID-19 vaccine. The CDR3 coding sequence is TGTGCCAGCAGCCACAGGGTAGGAGGAAACACTGAAGCTTTCTTT. Translating gives CASSHRVGGNTEAFF.